This T cell receptor beta chain was profiled in a study of blood T cell repertoires in COVID-19. This clone was detected a few times. Per the authors' pipeline: Scientists estimated how many nucleated cells there were by amplifying reference gene primers. Here immunoSEQ multiplex PCR was the method, and the copy in TCRdb shows in-frame clones only, minus some. The V and J calls and the clone size are those of that table, but D and trimming were determined from the DNA. The sample has 85,000 to 90,000 clones; roughly four fifths are singletons. Per the germline V gene, CDR1 is SGHRS and CDR2 is YFSETQ. The ends were cut back, 4 bases at V and 0 bases at J, with 13 bases in the middle. This CDR3 is 15 amino acids long.

This receptor was obtained from a woman older than 75 with acute or convalescent COVID-19. Sequencing input: peripheral blood. This chain connects TRBV5-1 to TRBJ1-1; TRBD1 might be the D (6 bases). The CDR3, as DNA: TGCGCCAGCAGCCCGGGACACCACATGAACACTGAAGCTTTCTTT. It is translated as CASSPGHHMNTEAFF.